Each of the 12 T cell receptor beta chains below was sequenced from the same sample in a study of blood T cell repertoires in COVID-19. Produced via immunoSEQ multiplex PCR; TCRdb's table is partial and in-frame only. The repertoire holds approximately 350,000 clones, with 90% to 95% as singletons. Sample: peripheral blood. The receptor set was obtained from a woman aged 18-29 years who had recovered from COVID-19.

A remark on this clone: This sample also contains other DNA sequences that code for the same CDR3. This chain links TRBV19 with TRBJ2-1, with 12 bases fitting TRBD2. The germline CDR1 and CDR2 sequences are LNHDA and SQIVND (reference sequence). The CDR3 covers 15 residues. V shed 6 bases, J shed 2 bases, and the junction held 2 bases outside the gene matches. This CDR3 reads CASSRTSGTYNEQFF. The CDR3 coding sequence is TGTGCCAGTAGCCGGACTAGCGGGACCTACAATGAGCAGTTCTTC.

The gene calls are TRBV7-2 and TRBJ2-1, with a possible D match to TRBD1 (6 bases). V shed 6 bases and J shed 7 bases, with 10 bases lying between them. The CDR3 totals 12 residues. CDR1 and CDR2 (germline): SGHTA, FQGNSA. CDR3 bases: TGTGCCAGCAGATTGAGGGGGAATGAGCAGTTCTTC. Protein: CASRLRGNEQFF.

In this sample, this clone turned up once. The chain uses TRBV7-2 and TRBJ2-1; TRBD2 aligns across 7 bases. This CDR3 has 16 residues. Germline V gene sequence: CDR1 SGHTA, CDR2 FQGNSA. Germline trimming cut 1 base from V and 4 bases from J; bases unmatched to any gene: 7. For the CDR3, the DNA is TGTGCCAGCAGCTTAGTGCCTAGCGGAGATTACAATGAGCAGTTCTTC. It codes for CASSLVPSGDYNEQFF. Full variable domain (missing parts from reference TRBV7-2 and TRBJ2-1): GAGVSQSPSNKVTEKGKDVELRCDPISGHTALYWYRQSLGQGLEFLIYFQGNSAPDKSGLPSDRFSAERTGGSVSTLTIQRTQQEDSAVYLCASSLVPSGDYNEQFFGPGTRLTVL.

The rearrangement uses TRBV5-1 and TRBJ1-4; D is unclear. Germline CDR1 is SGHRS and CDR2 is YFSETQ. This CDR3 has 15 amino acids. The V end was cut by 5 bases, the J end by 0 bases, with 11 bases between. The CDR3 is CASRREYATNEKLFF. The CDR3 DNA follows: TGCGCCAGCAGGCGAGAGTACGCAACTAATGAAAAACTGTTTTTT.

This clone occurred a few times. The chain joins TRBV29-1 to TRBJ2-1; D unclear. V lost 4 bases and J lost 7, with 11 bases in between. The CDR3 sequence is 12 residues long. CDR1 is SQVTM, CDR2 ANQGSEA, per germline. The CDR3 sequence: CSVGVSSNEQFF. As DNA, the CDR3 is TGCAGCGTTGGAGTTAGCAGTAATGAGCAGTTCTTC.

V usage is TRBV5-5 and J usage is TRBJ2-5, with 10 bases matching TRBD2. V lost 0 bases and J lost 2; bases outside the gene matches: 7. The CDR3 sequence is 17 residues long. Germline CDR1 and CDR2: SGHKS and YYEKEE (reference sequence). The CDR3 spells CASSLGTSGAIQETQYF. DNA for the CDR3: TGTGCCAGCAGCTTGGGGACTAGCGGAGCGATTCAAGAGACCCAGTACTTC.

This rearrangement joins TRBV14 to TRBJ2-2, with a tentative D call TRBD2 (5 bases). Deletions cut 1 base from V and 1 base from J, with 7 bases between. The germline V gene has CDR1 SGHDN and CDR2 FVKESK. The CDR3 covers 15 residues. The CDR3 sequence is CASSQVRGNTGELFF. The CDR3 DNA sequence: TGTGCCAGCAGCCAAGTTCGGGGGAACACCGGGGAGCTGTTTTTT.

This chain uses TRBV6-2 or TRBV6-3 with TRBJ1-2, with a tentative D call TRBD1 (5 bases). V lost 5 bases and J lost 8, with 21 bases in between. The CDR3 consists of 15 residues. The germline V gene has CDR1 MNHEY and CDR2 SVGEGT. Written as DNA, the CDR3 is TGTGCCAGCAGTCCACACACCGGACACCCCTTGGGCTACACCTTC. Translation gives CASSPHTGHPLGYTF.

This chain links TRBV5-6 with TRBJ2-1; 7 bases match TRBD2. The CDR3 length is 17 residues. Trimming cost V 0 bases and J 0 bases; bases outside gene matches: 6. Germline CDR1 is SGHDT and CDR2 is YYEEEE. The CDR3, as DNA: TGTGCCAGCAGCTTGGGACTAGCCCGATTCTCCTACAATGAGCAGTTCTTC. Translation: CASSLGLARFSYNEQFF. The full variable domain, in which reference TRBV5-6 and TRBJ2-1 provide the parts outside the CDR3, is DAGVTQSPTHLIKTRGQQVTLRCSPKSGHDTVSWYQQALGQGPQFIFQYYEEEERQRGNFPDRFSGHQFPNYSSELNVNALLLGDSALYLCASSLGLARFSYNEQFFGPGTRLTVL.

This chain joins TRBV7-8 and TRBJ1-2, with 11 bases identical to TRBD1. Germline CDR1 reads SGHVS; CDR2 reads FQNEAQ. J gave up 4 bases and V 1 base, and 8 bases lay outside the gene matches. There are 17 residues in the CDR3. CDR3 sequence reads: CASSLGDRGKGGYGYTF. The CDR3 nucleotides read TGTGCCAGCAGCTTAGGGGACAGGGGGAAAGGGGGCTATGGCTACACCTTC.

CDR3 region: CASRGQASLSYGYTF. Written as DNA, the CDR3 is TGTGCCAGCAGGGGACAGGCCTCTCTTAGCTATGGCTACACCTTC. The chain uses TRBV2 and TRBJ1-2; 8 nucleotides line up with TRBD1. The CDR3 runs to 15 residues. Germline V gives CDR1 SNHLY, CDR2 FYNNEI. V shed 6 bases, J shed 4 bases, and the junction held 10 bases outside the gene matches.

The V gene is TRBV6-1, the J gene TRBJ2-7, with D maybe TRBD1 (5 bases). Germline CDR1 and CDR2: MNHNS and SASEGT. The V gene lost 3 bases and the J gene lost 3 bases, with 6 bases spanning the gap. The CDR3 extends over 12 amino acids. The DNA of the CDR3 is TGTGCCAGCAGTGAGACAGACTACGAGCAGTACGTC. This encodes CASSETDYEQYV.